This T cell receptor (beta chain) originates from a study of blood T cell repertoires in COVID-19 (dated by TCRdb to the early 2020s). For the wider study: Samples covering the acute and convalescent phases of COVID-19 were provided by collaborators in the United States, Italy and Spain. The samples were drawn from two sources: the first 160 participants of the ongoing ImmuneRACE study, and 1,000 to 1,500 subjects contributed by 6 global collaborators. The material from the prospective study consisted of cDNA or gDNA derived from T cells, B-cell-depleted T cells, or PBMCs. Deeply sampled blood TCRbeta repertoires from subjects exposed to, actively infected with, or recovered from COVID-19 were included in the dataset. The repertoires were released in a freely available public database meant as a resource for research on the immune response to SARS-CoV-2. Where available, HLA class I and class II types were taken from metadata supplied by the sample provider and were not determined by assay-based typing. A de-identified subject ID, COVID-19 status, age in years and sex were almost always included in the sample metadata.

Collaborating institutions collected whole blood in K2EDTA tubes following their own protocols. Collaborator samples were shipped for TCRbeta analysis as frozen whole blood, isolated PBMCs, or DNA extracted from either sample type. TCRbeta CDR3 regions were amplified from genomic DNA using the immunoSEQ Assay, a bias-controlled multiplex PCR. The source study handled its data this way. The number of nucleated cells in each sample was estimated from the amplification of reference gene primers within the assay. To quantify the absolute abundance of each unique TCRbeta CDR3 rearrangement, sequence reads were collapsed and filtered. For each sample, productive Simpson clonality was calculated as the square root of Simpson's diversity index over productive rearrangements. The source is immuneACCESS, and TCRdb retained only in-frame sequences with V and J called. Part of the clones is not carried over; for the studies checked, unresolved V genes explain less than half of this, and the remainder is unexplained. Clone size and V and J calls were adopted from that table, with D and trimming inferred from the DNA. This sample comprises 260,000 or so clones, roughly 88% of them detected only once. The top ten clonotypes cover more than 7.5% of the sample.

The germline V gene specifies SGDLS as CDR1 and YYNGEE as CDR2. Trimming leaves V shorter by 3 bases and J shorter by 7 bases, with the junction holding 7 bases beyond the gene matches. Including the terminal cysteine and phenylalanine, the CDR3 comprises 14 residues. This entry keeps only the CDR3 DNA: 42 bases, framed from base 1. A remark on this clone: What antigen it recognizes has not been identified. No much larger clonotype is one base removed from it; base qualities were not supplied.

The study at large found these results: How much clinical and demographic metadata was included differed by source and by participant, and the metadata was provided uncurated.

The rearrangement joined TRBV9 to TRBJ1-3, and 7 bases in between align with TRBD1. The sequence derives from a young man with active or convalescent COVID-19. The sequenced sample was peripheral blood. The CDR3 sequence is CASSAPGTENTIYF. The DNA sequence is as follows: TGTGCCAGCAGCGCCCCAGGGACAGAGAACACCATATATTTT.